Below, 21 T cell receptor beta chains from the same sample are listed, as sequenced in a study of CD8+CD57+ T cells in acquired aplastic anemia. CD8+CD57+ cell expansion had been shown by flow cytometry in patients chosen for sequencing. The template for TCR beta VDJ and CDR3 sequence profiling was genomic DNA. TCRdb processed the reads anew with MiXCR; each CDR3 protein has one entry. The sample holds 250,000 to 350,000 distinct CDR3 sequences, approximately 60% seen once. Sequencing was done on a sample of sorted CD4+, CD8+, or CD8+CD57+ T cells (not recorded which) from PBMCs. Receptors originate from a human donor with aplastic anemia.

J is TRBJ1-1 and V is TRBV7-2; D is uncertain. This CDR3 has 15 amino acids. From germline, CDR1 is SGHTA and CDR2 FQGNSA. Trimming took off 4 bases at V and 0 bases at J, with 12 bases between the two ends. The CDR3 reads CASSSAATMNTEAFF. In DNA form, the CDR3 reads TGTGCCAGCAGCTCAGCGGCAACGATGAACACTGAAGCTTTCTTT.

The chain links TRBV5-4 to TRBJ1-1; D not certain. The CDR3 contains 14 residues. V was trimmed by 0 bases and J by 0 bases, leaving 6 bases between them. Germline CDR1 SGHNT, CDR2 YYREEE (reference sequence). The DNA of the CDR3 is TGTGCCAGCAGCTTGGATCCGGTGAACACTGAAGCTTTCTTT. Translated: CASSLDPVNTEAFF.

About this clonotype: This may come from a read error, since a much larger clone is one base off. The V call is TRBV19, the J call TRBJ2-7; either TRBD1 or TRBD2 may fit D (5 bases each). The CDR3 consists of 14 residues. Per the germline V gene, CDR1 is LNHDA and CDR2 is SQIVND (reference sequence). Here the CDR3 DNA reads TGTGCCGGTAGTACAAGAACGGGGCCCTACGAGCAGTACTTC. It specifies CAGSTRTGPYEQYF.

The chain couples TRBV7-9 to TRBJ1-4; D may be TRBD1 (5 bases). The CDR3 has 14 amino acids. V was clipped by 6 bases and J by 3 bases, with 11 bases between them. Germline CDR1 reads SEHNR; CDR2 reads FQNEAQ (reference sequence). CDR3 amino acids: CASRMGGANEKLFF. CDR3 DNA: TGTGCCAGCAGAATGGGGGGGGCTAATGAAAAACTGTTTTTT.

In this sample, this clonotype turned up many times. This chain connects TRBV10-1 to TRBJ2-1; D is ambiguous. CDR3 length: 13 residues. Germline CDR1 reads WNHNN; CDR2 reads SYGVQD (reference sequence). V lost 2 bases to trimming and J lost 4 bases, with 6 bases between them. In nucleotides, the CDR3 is TGCGCCAGCAGTGAGGCTCAGTACAATGAGCAGTTCTTC. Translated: CASSEAQYNEQFF.

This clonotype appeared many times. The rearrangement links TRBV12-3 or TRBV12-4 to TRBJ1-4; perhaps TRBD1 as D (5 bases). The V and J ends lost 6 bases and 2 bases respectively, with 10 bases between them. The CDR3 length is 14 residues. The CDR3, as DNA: TGTGCCAGCAGGGGGCGACAGACTAATGAAAAACTGTTTTTT. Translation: CASRGRQTNEKLFF.

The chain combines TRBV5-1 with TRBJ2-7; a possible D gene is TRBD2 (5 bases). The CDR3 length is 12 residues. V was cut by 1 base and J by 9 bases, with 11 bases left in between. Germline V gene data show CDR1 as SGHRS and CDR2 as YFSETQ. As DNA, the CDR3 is TGCGCCAGCAGCTTGAGCGGTGGCGGGCAGTACTTC. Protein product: CASSLSGGGQYF.

The CDR3 loop is CASSPRDDRGAEEQYF. The CDR3 nucleotides are TGCGCCAGCAGCCCTAGGGACGACAGGGGGGCCGAGGAGCAGTACTTC. The J gene is TRBJ2-7, the V gene TRBV4-1, with 9 bases matching TRBD1. The CDR3 contains 16 residues. CDR1 MGHRA and CDR2 YSYEKL come from the germline V gene. With V trimmed by 4 bases and J by 7 bases, 14 bases remained unmatched.

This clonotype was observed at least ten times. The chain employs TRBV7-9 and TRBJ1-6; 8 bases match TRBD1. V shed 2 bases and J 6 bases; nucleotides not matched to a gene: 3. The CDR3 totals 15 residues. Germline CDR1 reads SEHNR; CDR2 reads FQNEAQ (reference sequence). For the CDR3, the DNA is TGTGCCAGCAGCTTATTTGGACAGGGTAATTCACCCCTCCACTTT. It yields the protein CASSLFGQGNSPLHF.

CDR3 DNA: TGTGCCAGCAGTTACAGGGCAACCCAGTACTTC. It codes for CASSYRATQYF. The chain carries TRBV6-1 and TRBJ2-5; D perhaps matches TRBD1 (6 bases). Trimming removed 5 bases from V and 8 bases from J, with 9 bases in between. The germline CDR1 and CDR2 sequences are MNHNS and SASEGT. The length of the CDR3 is 11 residues.

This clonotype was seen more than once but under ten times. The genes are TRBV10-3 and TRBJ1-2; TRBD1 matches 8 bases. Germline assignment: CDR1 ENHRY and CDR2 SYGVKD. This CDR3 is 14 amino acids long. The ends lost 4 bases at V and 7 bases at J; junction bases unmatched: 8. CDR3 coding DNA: TGTGCCATCAGTGCGGACAGGGACGTTCGTGGCTACACCTTC. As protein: CAISADRDVRGYTF.

The CDR3 nucleotides are TGTGCCAGCAGCTTAGGGGCAGTCTACGAGCAGTACTTC. It codes for CASSLGAVYEQYF. The chain uses TRBV7-2 and TRBJ2-7; D remains ambiguous. Germline loops: CDR1 SGHTA, CDR2 FQGNSA. This CDR3 comprises 13 residues. The V end was cut by 1 base, the J end by 3 bases, with 7 bases between.

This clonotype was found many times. CDR3 region: CASSTGQRPVGETQYF. CDR3 sequence (DNA): TGTGCCAGCAGCACTGGACAGCGCCCAGTTGGGGAGACCCAGTACTTC. The chain uses TRBV9 and TRBJ2-5; a possible D gene is TRBD1 (6 bases). Germline assignment: CDR1 SGDLS and CDR2 YYNGEE. The ends were cut back, 4 bases at V and 5 bases at J, with 21 bases in the middle. The CDR3 has 16 amino acids. Variable domain in full (rest from reference TRBV9 and TRBJ2-5): DSGVTQTPKHLITATGQRVTLRCSPRSGDLSVYWYQQSLDQGLQFLIQYYNGEERAKGNILERFSAQQFPDLHSELNLSSLELGDSALYFCASSTGQRPVGETQYFGPGTRLLVL.

The CDR3 region has the DNA TGCAGTGCTAGAGACCCGGGACAGGTGAACACTGAAGCTTTCTTT. Translation gives CSARDPGQVNTEAFF. The rearrangement uses TRBV20-1 and TRBJ1-1, with 8 nucleotides matching TRBD1. The V and J ends lost 0 bases and 0 bases, in that order; junction bases with no gene match: 3. Per germline, CDR1 DFQATT and CDR2 SNEGSKA (reference sequence). The CDR3 covers 15 residues.

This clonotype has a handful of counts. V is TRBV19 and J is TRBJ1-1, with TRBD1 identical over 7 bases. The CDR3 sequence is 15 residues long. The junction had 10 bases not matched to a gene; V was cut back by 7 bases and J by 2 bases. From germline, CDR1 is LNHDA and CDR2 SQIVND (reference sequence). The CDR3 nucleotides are TGTGCCAGTACCGAATCAGGACAGGCCAACACTGAAGCTTTCTTT. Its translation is CASTESGQANTEAFF.

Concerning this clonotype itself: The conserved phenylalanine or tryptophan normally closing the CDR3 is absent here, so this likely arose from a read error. CDR3 loop: CASSWLPGQGYGYTL. For the CDR3, the DNA is TGTGCCAGCAGCTGGTTACCGGGACAGGGCTATGGCTACACCCTC. The rearrangement joins TRBV7-6 to TRBJ1-2; 9 nucleotides line up with TRBD1. The CDR3 totals 15 residues. The germline V gene has CDR1 SGHVS and CDR2 FNYEAQ. V shed 4 bases, J shed 4 bases, and the junction held 7 bases outside the gene matches.

The CDR3 region has the DNA TGTGCCAGCAGCTTGTCGCTAGCGGGAGGGAAGAACACAGATACGCAGTATTTT. Translating it yields CASSLSLAGGKNTDTQYF. This rearrangement joins TRBV7-6 to TRBJ2-3; TRBD2 agrees at 12 bases. With 3 bases clipped from V and 2 bases from J, the junction kept 9 bases outside the gene matches. Per germline, CDR1 SGHVS and CDR2 FNYEAQ. There are 18 residues in the CDR3.

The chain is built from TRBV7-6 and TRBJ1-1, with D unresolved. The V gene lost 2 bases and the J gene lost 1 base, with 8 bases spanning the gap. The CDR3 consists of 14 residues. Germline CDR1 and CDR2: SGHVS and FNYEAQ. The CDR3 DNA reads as TGTGCCAGCAGCTTACCGGCTGAGAACACTGAAGCTTTCTTT. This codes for CASSLPAENTEAFF.

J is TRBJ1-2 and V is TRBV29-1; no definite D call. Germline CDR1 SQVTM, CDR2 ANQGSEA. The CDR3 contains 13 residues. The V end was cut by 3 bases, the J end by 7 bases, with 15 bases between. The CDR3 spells CSVELLKVGGYTF. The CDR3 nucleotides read TGCAGCGTTGAGTTACTTAAAGTGGGTGGCTACACCTTC.

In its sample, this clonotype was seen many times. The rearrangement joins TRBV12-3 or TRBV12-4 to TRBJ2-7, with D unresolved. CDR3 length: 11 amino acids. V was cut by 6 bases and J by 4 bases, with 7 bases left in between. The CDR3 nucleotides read TGTGCCAGCAGCTCGCATTACGAGCAGTACTTC. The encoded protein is CASSSHYEQYF.

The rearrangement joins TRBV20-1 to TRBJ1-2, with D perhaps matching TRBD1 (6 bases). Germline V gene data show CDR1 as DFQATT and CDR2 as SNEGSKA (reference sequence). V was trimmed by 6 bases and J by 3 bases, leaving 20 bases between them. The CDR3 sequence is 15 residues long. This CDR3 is CSAPEGDKSYYGYTF. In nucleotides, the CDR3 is TGCAGTGCCCCAGAGGGGGACAAATCTTACTATGGCTACACCTTC.